This entry concerns a single TCR beta chain. What it recognizes is unknown. Each donor was nominally healthy when sampled (though unrecorded immune exposures were likely). This sample stems from a study of cytomegalovirus exposure and HLA in healthy donors. PCR employed 60 Vbeta and 13 Jbeta primers. The repertoire was sequenced with immunoSEQ multiplex PCR; TCRdb's copy has only in-frame clones and lacks some. Its table lists more than 95,000 clones. Between the trimmed V and J ends, which lost 2 bases and 2 bases, there was a span of 16 bases. The CDR3 consists of 16 residues. Germline CDR1 is GTSNPN and CDR2 is SVGIG (reference sequence). Findings of the study overall: Cytomegalovirus-associated TCR beta chains were listed, numbering some 170. Researchers reported in a later analysis that a missense DCLRE1C variant was tied to TCR beta V- and J-gene trimming.

The clonotype comes from a man aged 25 to 40 in good health and CMV-seronegative. The chain is built from TRBV30 and TRBJ2-1, with D unclear. Material for sequencing was PBMCs. CDR3 coding DNA: TGTGCCTGGAGTCCCCCCGACTCCAGCCCCTACAATGAGCAGTTCTTC. As protein: CAWSPPDSSPYNEQFF.